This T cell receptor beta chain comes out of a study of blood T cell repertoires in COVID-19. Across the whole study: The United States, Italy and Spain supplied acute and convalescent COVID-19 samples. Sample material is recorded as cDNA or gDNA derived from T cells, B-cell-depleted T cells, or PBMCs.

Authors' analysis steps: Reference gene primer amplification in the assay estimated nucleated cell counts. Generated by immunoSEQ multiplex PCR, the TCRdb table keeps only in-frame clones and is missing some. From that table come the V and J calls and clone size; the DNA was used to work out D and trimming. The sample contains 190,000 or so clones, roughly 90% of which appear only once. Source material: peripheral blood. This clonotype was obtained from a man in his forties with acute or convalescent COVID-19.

DNA of the CDR3: TGTGCCAGCAGCTTAGGGGGACAGATAAATGAAAAACTGTTTTTT. It specifies CASSLGGQINEKLFF. The chain is built from TRBV11-3 and TRBJ1-4; 7 bases agree with TRBD1. Germline V gene data show CDR1 as SGHNT and CDR2 as YENEEA. This CDR3 has 15 amino acids. Losses at the gene ends were 1 base for V and 5 bases for J; bases not matched to a gene: 4.